A selection of T cell receptor beta chains follows, all from one sample in a study of shared clonotypes between healthy human individuals. TCRdb's table, derived via immunoSEQ multiplex PCR, lists solely in-frame clones and lacks some. Of about 470,000 clones detected, around 79% appear once; the ten largest clones hold roughly 13%. The sequenced material came from PBMCs. Receptor source: a woman in her 40s in good health. Some clones in this sample may be carry-over from other donors' samples. Both conserved end residues are trimmed from each CDR3. The order of the fields is clone size, D gene, V gene, J gene, CDR3 protein. The D gene is left open where the match is weak. The size entry is marked missing in some rows and otherwise reads once, few, many or a size class.

abundance: few
d_gene: TRBD2
v_gene: TRBV7-3
j_gene: TRBJ2-1
CDR3aa: ASSLAGGGSYNEQF

abundance: -
d_gene: TRBD1
v_gene: TRBV14
j_gene: TRBJ2-2
CDR3aa: ASSRGKTGINTGELF

abundance: -
d_gene: -
v_gene: TRBV7-2
j_gene: TRBJ1-4
CDR3aa: ASREVNTAEKLF

abundance: -
d_gene: -
v_gene: TRBV15
j_gene: TRBJ1-5
CDR3aa: ATSRPTVSGNQPQH

abundance: -
d_gene: -
v_gene: TRBV7-9
j_gene: TRBJ2-5
CDR3aa: ASSLAREKQETQY

abundance: -
d_gene: -
v_gene: TRBV6-1
j_gene: -
CDR3aa: ASSEADAGLGDEQY

abundance: -
d_gene: -
v_gene: TRBV7-8
j_gene: TRBJ2-2
CDR3aa: ASSILPGQNTGELF

abundance: -
d_gene: TRBD1
v_gene: TRBV5-1
j_gene: TRBJ1-1
CDR3aa: ASSDQRQGAVAEAF

abundance: few
d_gene: -
v_gene: TRBV4-2
j_gene: TRBJ2-1
CDR3aa: ASSQENSASYNEQF

abundance: -
d_gene: TRBD1
v_gene: TRBV18
j_gene: TRBJ2-3
CDR3aa: ASSPPGQLTDTQY

abundance: -
d_gene: TRBD1
v_gene: TRBV30
j_gene: TRBJ2-5
CDR3aa: AGDRGETQY

abundance: -
d_gene: TRBD1
v_gene: TRBV7-6
j_gene: TRBJ2-5
CDR3aa: ASSLAGGGQLQETQY

abundance: -
d_gene: TRBD1
v_gene: TRBV7-3
j_gene: TRBJ2-2
CDR3aa: ASSLAGTGGTGELF

abundance: -
d_gene: TRBD2
v_gene: TRBV5-1
j_gene: TRBJ2-1
CDR3aa: ASSSRTSGRKGNEQF

abundance: -
d_gene: -
v_gene: TRBV9
j_gene: TRBJ1-5
CDR3aa: ASSTWGDSNQPQH

abundance: -
d_gene: -
v_gene: TRBV28
j_gene: TRBJ2-4
CDR3aa: ASTRQLAKNIQY

abundance: few
d_gene: TRBD1
v_gene: TRBV23-1
j_gene: TRBJ2-1
CDR3aa: ASSHLPWDSYNEQF

abundance: -
d_gene: -
v_gene: TRBV27
j_gene: TRBJ2-7
CDR3aa: ASSPQGGQTYEQY

abundance: many
d_gene: TRBD1
v_gene: TRBV28
j_gene: TRBJ1-2
CDR3aa: ASSLIPGGASNGYT

abundance: -
d_gene: -
v_gene: TRBV5-5
j_gene: TRBJ2-2
CDR3aa: ASAGAVLNTGELF

abundance: once
d_gene: -
v_gene: TRBV5-1
j_gene: TRBJ2-1
CDR3aa: ASSSAELYNEQF

abundance: -
d_gene: -
v_gene: TRBV5-1
j_gene: TRBJ2-2
CDR3aa: ASSTQGGELF

abundance: -
d_gene: -
v_gene: TRBV5-6
j_gene: TRBJ1-6
CDR3aa: ASSFGGIYNSPLH

abundance: -
d_gene: TRBD1
v_gene: TRBV29-1
j_gene: TRBJ2-7
CDR3aa: SVRGQGYYEQY

abundance: few
d_gene: -
v_gene: TRBV27
j_gene: TRBJ1-5
CDR3aa: ASRARGGAVEQPQH

abundance: -
d_gene: -
v_gene: TRBV5-1
j_gene: TRBJ1-1
CDR3aa: ASSFGGINTEAF

abundance: -
d_gene: TRBD2
v_gene: TRBV19
j_gene: TRBJ2-3
CDR3aa: ASSRETGGADTQY

abundance: -
d_gene: TRBD2
v_gene: TRBV6-5
j_gene: TRBJ2-1
CDR3aa: ASSYSRGRGYNEQF

abundance: -
d_gene: -
v_gene: TRBV28
j_gene: TRBJ2-7
CDR3aa: ASSFYGRGGGEQY

abundance: few
d_gene: TRBD2
v_gene: TRBV7-8
j_gene: TRBJ2-3
CDR3aa: ASSSGRVTDTQY

abundance: -
d_gene: -
v_gene: TRBV5-8
j_gene: TRBJ1-5
CDR3aa: ASSLSGRAGQPQH

abundance: -
d_gene: TRBD2
v_gene: TRBV5-6
j_gene: TRBJ2-7
CDR3aa: ASSSGTSYEQY

abundance: -
d_gene: -
v_gene: TRBV18
j_gene: TRBJ2-7
CDR3aa: ATSGDAYEQY

abundance: many
d_gene: -
v_gene: TRBV5-1
j_gene: TRBJ2-5
CDR3aa: ASSPGGQGGVWETQY

abundance: many
d_gene: -
v_gene: TRBV19
j_gene: TRBJ2-1
CDR3aa: ASSNHNEQF

abundance: -
d_gene: -
v_gene: TRBV7-7
j_gene: TRBJ1-1
CDR3aa: ASSLAWGTEAF

abundance: many
d_gene: -
v_gene: TRBV5-5
j_gene: TRBJ2-7
CDR3aa: ASSSAPGREQY

abundance: many
d_gene: TRBD2
v_gene: TRBV7-8
j_gene: TRBJ2-1
CDR3aa: ASSYRREVPNEQF

abundance: -
d_gene: TRBD1
v_gene: TRBV6-5
j_gene: TRBJ1-1
CDR3aa: ASTYGTGGYTEAF

abundance: few
d_gene: TRBD1
v_gene: TRBV9
j_gene: TRBJ1-5
CDR3aa: ASSATGGGQPQH

abundance: -
d_gene: -
v_gene: TRBV9
j_gene: TRBJ2-2
CDR3aa: ASSVAQTWASGGGTNTGELF

abundance: -
d_gene: TRBD2
v_gene: TRBV12-5
j_gene: TRBJ2-1
CDR3aa: ASGMREGYNEQF